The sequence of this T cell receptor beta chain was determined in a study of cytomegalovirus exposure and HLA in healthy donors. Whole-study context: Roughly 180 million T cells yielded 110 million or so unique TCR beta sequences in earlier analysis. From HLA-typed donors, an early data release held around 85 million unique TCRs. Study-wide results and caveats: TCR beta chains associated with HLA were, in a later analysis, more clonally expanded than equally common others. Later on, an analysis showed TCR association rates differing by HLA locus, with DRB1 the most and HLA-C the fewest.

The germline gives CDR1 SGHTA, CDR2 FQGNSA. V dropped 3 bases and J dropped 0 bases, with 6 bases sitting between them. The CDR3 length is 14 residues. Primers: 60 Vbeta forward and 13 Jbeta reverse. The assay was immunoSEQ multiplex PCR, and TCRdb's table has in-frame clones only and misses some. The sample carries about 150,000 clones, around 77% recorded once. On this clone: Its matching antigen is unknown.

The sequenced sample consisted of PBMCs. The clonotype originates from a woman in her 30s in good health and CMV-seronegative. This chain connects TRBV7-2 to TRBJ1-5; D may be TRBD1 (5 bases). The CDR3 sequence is CASSLTASNQPQHF. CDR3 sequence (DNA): TGTGCCAGCAGCTTGACAGCTAGCAATCAGCCCCAGCATTTT.